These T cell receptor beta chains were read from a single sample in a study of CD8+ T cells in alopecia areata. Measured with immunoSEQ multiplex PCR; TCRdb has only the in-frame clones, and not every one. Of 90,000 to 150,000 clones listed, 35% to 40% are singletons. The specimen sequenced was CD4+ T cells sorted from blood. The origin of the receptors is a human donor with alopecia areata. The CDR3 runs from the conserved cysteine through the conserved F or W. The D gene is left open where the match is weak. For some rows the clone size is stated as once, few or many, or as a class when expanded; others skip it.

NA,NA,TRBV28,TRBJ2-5,TGTGCCAGCAGTTCCTTTCATGAGACCCAGTACTTC,CASSSFHETQYF
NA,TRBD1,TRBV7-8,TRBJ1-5,TGTGCCAGCAGCCGAGACAGGGCCAATCAGCCCCAGCATTTT,CASSRDRANQPQHF
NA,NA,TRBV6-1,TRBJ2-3,TGTGCCAGCAGTGAGCCAGGGTCGGGGACAGATACGCAGTATTTT,CASSEPGSGTDTQYF
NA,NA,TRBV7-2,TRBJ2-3,TGTGCCAGCAACTCTCGTGGAGGGCCAGATACGCAGTATTTT,CASNSRGGPDTQYF
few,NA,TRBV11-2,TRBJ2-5,TGTGCCAGCAGCAGCAGGGTTCAGGAGACCCAGTACTTC,CASSSRVQETQYF
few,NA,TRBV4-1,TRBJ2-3,TGCGCCAGCAGCCAAGGAGGCTGGGTTCCAGGTCCGACAGATACGCAGTATTTT,CASSQGGWVPGPTDTQYF
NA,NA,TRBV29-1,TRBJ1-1,TGCAGCGCAGGGGTAGCCACTGAAGCTTTCTTT,CSAGVATEAFF
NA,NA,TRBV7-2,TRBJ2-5,TGTGCCAGCAGCCCACGACAGGCCCAAGAGACCCAGTACTTC,CASSPRQAQETQYF
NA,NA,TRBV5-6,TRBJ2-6,TGTGCCAGCAGCTTTCGGCGGTCAGGGGCCAACGTCCTGACTTTC,CASSFRRSGANVLTF
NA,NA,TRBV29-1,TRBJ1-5,TGCAGCGTGGGGCAGGGAAATCAGCCCCAGCATTTT,CSVGQGNQPQHF
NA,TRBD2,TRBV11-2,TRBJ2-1,TGTGCCAGCAGTTACCTAGCGGGGGGGTTGTATGAGCAGTTCTTC,CASSYLAGGLYEQFF
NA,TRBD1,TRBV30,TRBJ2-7,TGTGCCTGGAGCGCTACCGGACAGGGGGCATACGAGCAGTACTTC,CAWSATGQGAYEQYF
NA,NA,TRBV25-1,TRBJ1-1,TGTGCCAGCAGTGGGGGCCCGAACACTGAAGCTTTCTTT,CASSGGPNTEAFF
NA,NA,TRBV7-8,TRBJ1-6,TGTGCCAGCAGCCTGCAGGGTTTTAATTCACCCCTCCACTTT,CASSLQGFNSPLHF
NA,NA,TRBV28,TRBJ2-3,TGTGCCAGCAGTTCTCTGCCAGATACGCAGTATTTT,CASSSLPDTQYF
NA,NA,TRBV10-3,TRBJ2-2,TGTGCCATCAGTGAGCGGGGCCCTCCGACCGGGGAGCTGTTTTTT,CAISERGPPTGELFF
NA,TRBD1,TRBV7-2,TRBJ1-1,TGTGCCAGCAGCTCCCCAGGGGGGAACACTGAAGCTTTCTTT,CASSSPGGNTEAFF
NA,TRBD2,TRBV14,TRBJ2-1,TGTGCCAGCAGCCAGGGACTAGCGCAGGTTTTGCAGTTCTTC,CASSQGLAQVLQFF
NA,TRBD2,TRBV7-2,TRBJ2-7,TGTGCCAGCAGCTTAGGAGTCCCCAGCGGGGGGGGCTACGAGCAGTACTTC,CASSLGVPSGGGYEQYF
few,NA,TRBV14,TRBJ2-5,TGTGCCAGCAGCCAAGGCGAAGAGACCCAGTACTTC,CASSQGEETQYF
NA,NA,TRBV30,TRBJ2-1,TGTGCCTGGAGGGGATATCTTGATGAGCAGTTCTTC,CAWRGYLDEQFF
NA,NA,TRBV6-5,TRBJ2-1,TGTGCCAGCAGTTACCTCGCAGTGGCGGGCCAGCAGTTCTTC,CASSYLAVAGQQFF
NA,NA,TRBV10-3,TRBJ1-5,TGTGCCATCAGCGGGACAAATAGCAATCAGCCCCAGCATTTT,CAISGTNSNQPQHF
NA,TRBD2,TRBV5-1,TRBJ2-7,TGCGCCAGCAGCGAAGCCGGGACTAGCGTCTACGAGCAGTACTTC,CASSEAGTSVYEQYF
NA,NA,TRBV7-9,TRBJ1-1,TGTGCCAGCAGCGGATTGGACACGAACACTGAAGCTTTCTTT,CASSGLDTNTEAFF
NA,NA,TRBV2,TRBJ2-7,TGTGCCAGCATACGGGAGTCTTCCTACGAGCAGTACTTC,CASIRESSYEQYF
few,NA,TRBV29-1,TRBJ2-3,TGCAGCGTTAGCCGCATGTTAAGCACAGATACGCAGTATTTT,CSVSRMLSTDTQYF
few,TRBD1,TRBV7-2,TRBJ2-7,TGTGCCAGCAGCTTACGCGGACAGGGTCCTTACGAGCAGTACTTC,CASSLRGQGPYEQYF